The source of this T cell receptor beta chain is a study of CD8+CD57+ T cells in acquired aplastic anemia. Study conclusions and caveats: The study found no significant CD8+ Simpson's diversity difference between patients and controls.

This clonotype occurred many times. No antigen is known for it. Genomic DNA acted as the template from which TCR beta VDJ combination and CDR3 sequence profiling were carried out. TCRdb processed the reads anew with MiXCR; each CDR3 protein has one entry. In the table there are fewer than 200,000 distinct CDR3 sequences, about 50% of which are singletons. CDR1 is KGHDR and CDR2 is SFDVKD in the germline V gene. V shed 9 bases, J shed 1 base, and the junction held 5 bases outside the gene matches. This CDR3 contains 14 residues. Flow cytometry had shown expanded CD8+CD57+ cells in the patients chosen for sequencing.

The TCR was taken from a human donor with aplastic anemia. The chain combines TRBV24-1 with TRBJ1-1, with TRBD1 matching 9 bases. The sample taken for sequencing was sorted CD4+, CD8+, or CD8+CD57+ T cells (not recorded which) from PBMCs. The CDR3 region is CATRGTGRNTEAFF. Written as DNA, the CDR3 is TGTGCCACCCGGGGGACAGGGCGGAACACTGAAGCTTTCTTT.